Sequencing of this T cell receptor (beta chain) was carried out in a study of cytomegalovirus exposure and HLA in healthy donors (dated by TCRdb to about 2017). Regarding the study in general: According to a later analysis, one platform produced both the roughly 120 validation repertoires and the 720 or so repertoires of the first cohort. Along with the roughly 700-subject first cohort, a separate validation cohort of over a hundred different subjects was used. The study aimed to test whether cataloging public T cell receptors could reveal signatures of past pathogen exposure. The study combined high-throughput TCR immunosequencing, statistical association of individual TCRs with disease status, and machine learning to predict cytomegalovirus infection status. Study-wide findings and limitations: In vitro tests confirmed that a few of the cytomegalovirus-associated TCR beta chains recognize cytomegalovirus antigens. All 110 or so repertoires were used to score co-occurrence in the validation cohort in a later analysis, because that analysis had no HLA typing for the cohort. In the study, around 150 TCR beta chains were listed as associated with cytomegalovirus. It was suggested by the authors that the approach could potentially be generalized to other disease states and immunological phenotypes. Cytomegalovirus status was reported to be diagnosed by the classifier with high specificity and sensitivity in both the original and validation cohorts. Across donors, most TCR sequences were observed very rarely, whereas some public TCRs were present in many individuals. Subsequent analysis determined that TCRs grouped into clusters in the first cohort also showed a tendency toward co-occurrence across the 90 to 150 validation repertoires, and 94% of cluster scores exceeded 0.

Separate from the approximately 700-subject first cohort, the validation cohort of roughly 130 subjects was the group to which the donors belonged. Libraries were built with the immunoSEQ multiplex PCR assay. In the paper's pipeline: A statistical classification framework was built to diagnose cytomegalovirus status from the catalog of TCR beta chain sequences. TCRdb's version of the immuneACCESS table is confined to in-frame rearrangements and falls short of the full clone set. An unresolved V gene accounts for under half of the shortfall where checked; the remainder is of unknown origin. That table supplies the V and J calls and clone size; D and trimming were determined from the DNA. The sample yields 200,000 or so clones; about four fifths were counted once. Roughly 6.5% of the sample is taken by the ten largest. Concerning this clone itself: Its specific antigen is unknown. The sample holds no much larger clone one base away, and base qualities are not on file.

The V and J ends are trimmed by 4 bases and 4 bases, leaving 12 bases between them. Counted from cysteine to phenylalanine, this CDR3 has 13 amino acids. Only the CDR3 DNA is retained, 39 bases long and in frame from the first base. For CDR1 and CDR2, the germline V gene lists SGDLS and YYNGEE. Input material: PBMCs. The receptor's source is a man younger than 35 in good health and CMV-seropositive. The sequence joins TRBV9 to TRBJ2-7; TRBD1 could be the D gene, as 5 bases match. The nucleotide sequence is given as TGTGCCAGCAGCCCCTCCGACAGTTACGAGCAGTACTTC. Translated, it gives CASSPSDSYEQYF.